The 13 T cell receptor beta chains below were found in one sample sequenced in a study of a mutant IDH1 vaccine in newly diagnosed glioma. Repertoires were generated with immunoSEQ multiplex PCR, while TCRdb's copy carries only in-frame clones and drops some. The sample gives some 36,000 clones, more than 80% of which show up once; roughly an eighth is in the top ten. This sample's time point: week 5, during vaccination. With topical imiquimod, each dose of the vaccine consisted of 300 ug of mutant IDH1 20-mer peptide. Their recognized antigens are unknown. The sequencing here drew on PBMCs, taken from a glioma patient whose treatment included an IDH1 peptide vaccine. These receptors came from a man in his forties or fifties with glioma.

This clone was picked up a small number of times. The chain links TRBV7-9 to TRBJ1-1, with D possibly matching TRBD1 (5 bases). This CDR3 is 16 amino acids long. Germline CDR1 and CDR2: SEHNR and FQNEAQ (reference sequence). Trimming removed 5 bases from V and 5 bases from J, with 21 bases in between. The CDR3 nucleotides read TGTGCCAGCAGCCCCTTCATCGGGGGGGTAAAGACTGAAGCTTTCTTT. Translation: CASSPFIGGVKTEAFF.

The genes are TRBV15 and TRBJ2-5; D is ambiguous. V was shortened by 1 base and J by 3 bases, with 6 bases between the two germline ends. The germline gives CDR1 LNHNV, CDR2 YYDKDF (reference sequence). This CDR3 region has 13 residues. The CDR3 reads CATSRVIEETQYF. The CDR3 bases are TGTGCCACCAGCAGAGTGATTGAAGAGACCCAGTACTTC.

This clone was observed a single time. The chain has TRBV25-1 and TRBJ1-2; D gene uncertain. Germline V gene data show CDR1 as MGHDK and CDR2 as SYGVNS. CDR3 length: 14 residues. Trimming pared 9 bases from V and 2 bases from J, leaving 16 bases between. The CDR3 spells CASSLSTLNYGYTF. The CDR3 DNA is TGTGCCAGTTCCTTAAGTACTCTGAACTATGGCTACACCTTC.

The rearrangement links TRBV5-5 to TRBJ2-1; 11 bases are a match to TRBD1. This CDR3 has 14 residues. The V segment lost 3 bases and the J segment 10 bases; nucleotides outside the gene matches: 6. Germline CDR1 and CDR2: SGHKS and YYEKEE (reference sequence). In nucleotides, the CDR3 is TGTGCCAGCAGCTGGGACAGGGGGTTTGGGGAGCAGTTCTTC. Its protein product is CASSWDRGFGEQFF.

The chain recombines TRBV18 with TRBJ1-3, with D unclear. The germline V and J ends were trimmed by 0 bases and 0 bases, with 21 bases remaining between them. Per germline, CDR1 KGHSH and CDR2 LQKENI. The CDR3 runs to 20 residues. The CDR3 protein is CASSPPATRIGQTSGNTIYF. In DNA form, the CDR3 reads TGTGCCAGCTCACCACCGGCAACAAGGATCGGCCAGACCTCTGGAAACACCATATATTTT.

Only one count was recorded for this clone. The chain carries TRBV9 and TRBJ1-6; a weak D match, TRBD1 (5 bases). This CDR3 has 14 residues. CDR1 is SGDLS, CDR2 YYNGEE, per germline. The V end lost 2 bases, the J end lost 8 bases, and 11 bases lay between the germline ends. The CDR3 nucleotides are TGTGCCAGCAGCGTTGGACGGGGGGATTCACCCCTCCACTTT. Its protein is CASSVGRGDSPLHF.

This sequence joins TRBV13 and TRBJ2-7; maybe TRBD2 (6 bases). Looked up from germline, CDR1 is PRHDT and CDR2 is FYEKMQ (reference sequence). The V gene lost 3 bases and the J gene lost 7 bases, with 10 bases spanning the gap. The CDR3 runs 12 residues. The CDR3 DNA reads as TGTGCCAGCAGCTTGACCGCGGGGGAGCAGTACTTC. Encoded protein: CASSLTAGEQYF.

This clone was recorded once. The chain is built from TRBV28 and TRBJ2-1; D is perhaps TRBD2 (6 bases). The germline gives CDR1 MDHEN, CDR2 SYDVKM. The germline V and J ends were trimmed by 3 bases and 7 bases, with 13 bases remaining between them. This CDR3 region has 14 residues. The CDR3 DNA sequence: TGTGCCAGCAGTTTCCTAGTTGCGGGGAATGAGCAGTTCTTC. As protein: CASSFLVAGNEQFF.

The rearrangement links TRBV4-2 to TRBJ2-7; the match to TRBD2 covers 15 bases. V shed 0 bases and J 11 bases; nucleotides not matched to a gene: 5. The CDR3 spans 15 residues. Germline CDR1 and CDR2: LGHNA and YNFKEQ. This chain's CDR3 is CASSQEGLAGGGEYF. The DNA for the CDR3 is TGTGCCAGCAGCCAAGAGGGACTAGCGGGAGGTGGCGAGTACTTC.

J is TRBJ2-3 and V is TRBV5-1; TRBD1 matches 7 bases. The CDR3 extends over 16 amino acids. Germline trimming cut 0 bases from V and 2 bases from J; bases unmatched to any gene: 6. The V gene's germline CDR1 is SGHRS and CDR2 YFSETQ. CDR3: CASSLGQGSSTDTQYF. CDR3 nucleotides: TGCGCCAGCAGCTTGGGACAGGGTTCCTCCACAGATACGCAGTATTTT.

The chain has TRBV5-6 and TRBJ2-5; 8 bases are shared with TRBD2. V dropped 3 bases and J dropped 0; count of bases not matched to a gene: 4. The CDR3 sequence is 15 residues long. Germline V CDR1 and CDR2: SGHDT, YYEEEE. DNA of the CDR3: TGTGCCAGCAGCTCCTATAGCGGGAACCAAGAGACCCAGTACTTC. The encoded protein is CASSSYSGNQETQYF. Drawing the rest from reference TRBV5-6 and TRBJ2-5, the complete variable domain is DAGVTQSPTHLIKTRGQQVTLRCSPKSGHDTVSWYQQALGQGPQFIFQYYEEEERQRGNFPDRFSGHQFPNYSSELNVNALLLGDSALYLCASSSYSGNQETQYFGPGTRLLVL.

Here the CDR3 DNA reads TGCGCCAGCAGCCACGAATGGGTAACCTCCTACGAGCAGTACTTC. This encodes CASSHEWVTSYEQYF. The chain carries TRBV4-1 and TRBJ2-7; D gene ambiguous. Germline V gene lookup returns CDR1 MGHRA and CDR2 YSYEKL. This CDR3 comprises 15 residues. The V end was cut by 3 bases, the J end by 0 bases, with 12 bases between.

V gene TRBV7-2 combines with J gene TRBJ2-3; 9 positions match TRBD2. This CDR3 spans 15 amino acids. V dropped 3 bases and J dropped 4; count of bases not matched to a gene: 5. The germline gives CDR1 SGHTA, CDR2 FQGNSA. The CDR3 DNA reads as TGTGCCAGCAGCTTGAGGGGACTAGCTTCAGATACGCAGTATTTT. The encoded protein is CASSLRGLASDTQYF.